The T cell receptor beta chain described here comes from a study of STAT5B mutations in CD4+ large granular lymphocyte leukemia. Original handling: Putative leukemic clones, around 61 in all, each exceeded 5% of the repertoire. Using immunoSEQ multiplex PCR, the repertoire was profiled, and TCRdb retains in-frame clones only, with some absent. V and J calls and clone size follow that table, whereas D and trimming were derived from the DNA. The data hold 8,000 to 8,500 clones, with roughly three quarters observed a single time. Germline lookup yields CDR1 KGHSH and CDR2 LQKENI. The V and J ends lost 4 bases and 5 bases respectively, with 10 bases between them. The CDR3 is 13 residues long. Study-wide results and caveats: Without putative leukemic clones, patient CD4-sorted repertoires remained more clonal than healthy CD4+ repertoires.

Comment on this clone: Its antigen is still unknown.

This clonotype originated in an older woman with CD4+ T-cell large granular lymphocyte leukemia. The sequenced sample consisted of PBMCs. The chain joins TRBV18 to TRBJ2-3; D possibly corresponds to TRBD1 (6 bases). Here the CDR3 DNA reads TGTGCCAGCTCACTCTTCAGGGGAGATACGCAGTATTTT. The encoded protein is CASSLFRGDTQYF.